The clone carrying this T cell receptor beta chain was counted only a few times. What it binds is not known. The data derive from a study of early T cells in non-severe SARS-CoV-2 infection. Attached unique molecular identifiers marked individual cDNA molecules. TCRdb reprocessed the 5' RACE reads with MiXCR, giving one entry per CDR3 protein. The top ten clones hold 17% of a sample with more than 55,000 distinct CDR3 sequences, around 8.9% of them seen once. Study-wide results and limits: Anti-spike CD8 responses were favored by VDJdb matching, which missed private and CD4 specificities.

This CDR3 has 15 residues. Germline assignment: CDR1 DFQATT and CDR2 SNEGSKA (reference sequence). Trimming removed 1 base at V and 2 bases at J, with 15 bases between. This sequence originates from an adult who was a healthcare worker with PCR-confirmed SARS-CoV-2 infection or an uninfected control (not recorded which). The chain couples TRBV20-1 to TRBJ2-7; D not certain. Sequencing was performed on whole blood. The CDR3 spells CSARARRQKPYEQYF. Written as DNA, the CDR3 is TGCAGTGCTAGAGCCCGGCGGCAGAAACCCTACGAGCAGTACTTC.